This entry is about one T cell receptor (beta chain). Its target is not known. Indicated time point: week 11, during vaccination. The vaccine gave 300 ug of a 20-mer mutant IDH1 peptide subcutaneously per dose. New WHO grade 3 or 4 astrocytomas that were IDH1-mutant and ATRX-lost had been found in donors. This CDR3 has 15 residues. V was clipped by 4 bases and J by 3 bases, with 17 bases between them. CDR1 and CDR2 from the germline V gene are SGHDT and YYEEEE. This entry is derived from a study of a mutant IDH1 vaccine in newly diagnosed glioma. On the study more broadly: Eight vaccinations reached patients in weeks 1, 3, 5, 7, 11, 15, 19 and 23. Onset of vaccination occurred 4-6 weeks following radiotherapy alone, or with temozolomide cycles. Study-level points and caveats: There seemed to be no relation between pseudoprogression and changes in top peripheral T cell clonotypes.

The repertoire was sequenced with immunoSEQ multiplex PCR; TCRdb's copy has only in-frame clones and lacks some. This sample has about 52,000 clones; around 90% occur once, and the top ten carry more than 2%. The J gene is TRBJ2-7, the V gene TRBV5-6; possibly TRBD1 for D (5 bases). The material sequenced was PBMCs, taken from a glioma patient whose treatment included an IDH1 peptide vaccine. This TCR came from a man aged 50 to 59 with glioma. CDR3: CASSPWSLGDYEQYF. The CDR3 DNA reads as TGTGCCAGCAGCCCCTGGTCGTTAGGGGACTACGAGCAGTACTTC.